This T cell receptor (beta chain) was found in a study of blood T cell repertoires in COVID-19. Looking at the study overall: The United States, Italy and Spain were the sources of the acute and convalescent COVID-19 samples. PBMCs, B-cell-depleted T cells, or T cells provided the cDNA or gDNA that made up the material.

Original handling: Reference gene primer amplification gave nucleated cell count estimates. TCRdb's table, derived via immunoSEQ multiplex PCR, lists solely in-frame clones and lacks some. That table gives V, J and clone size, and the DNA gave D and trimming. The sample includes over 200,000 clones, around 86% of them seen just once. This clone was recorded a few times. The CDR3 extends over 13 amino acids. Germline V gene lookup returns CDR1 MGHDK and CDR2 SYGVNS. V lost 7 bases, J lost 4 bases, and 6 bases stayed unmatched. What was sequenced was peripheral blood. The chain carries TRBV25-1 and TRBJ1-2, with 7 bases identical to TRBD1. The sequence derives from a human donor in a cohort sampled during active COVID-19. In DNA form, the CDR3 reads TGTGCCAGCAAGGACAGGCCCTCCTATGGCTACACCTTC. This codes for CASKDRPSYGYTF.